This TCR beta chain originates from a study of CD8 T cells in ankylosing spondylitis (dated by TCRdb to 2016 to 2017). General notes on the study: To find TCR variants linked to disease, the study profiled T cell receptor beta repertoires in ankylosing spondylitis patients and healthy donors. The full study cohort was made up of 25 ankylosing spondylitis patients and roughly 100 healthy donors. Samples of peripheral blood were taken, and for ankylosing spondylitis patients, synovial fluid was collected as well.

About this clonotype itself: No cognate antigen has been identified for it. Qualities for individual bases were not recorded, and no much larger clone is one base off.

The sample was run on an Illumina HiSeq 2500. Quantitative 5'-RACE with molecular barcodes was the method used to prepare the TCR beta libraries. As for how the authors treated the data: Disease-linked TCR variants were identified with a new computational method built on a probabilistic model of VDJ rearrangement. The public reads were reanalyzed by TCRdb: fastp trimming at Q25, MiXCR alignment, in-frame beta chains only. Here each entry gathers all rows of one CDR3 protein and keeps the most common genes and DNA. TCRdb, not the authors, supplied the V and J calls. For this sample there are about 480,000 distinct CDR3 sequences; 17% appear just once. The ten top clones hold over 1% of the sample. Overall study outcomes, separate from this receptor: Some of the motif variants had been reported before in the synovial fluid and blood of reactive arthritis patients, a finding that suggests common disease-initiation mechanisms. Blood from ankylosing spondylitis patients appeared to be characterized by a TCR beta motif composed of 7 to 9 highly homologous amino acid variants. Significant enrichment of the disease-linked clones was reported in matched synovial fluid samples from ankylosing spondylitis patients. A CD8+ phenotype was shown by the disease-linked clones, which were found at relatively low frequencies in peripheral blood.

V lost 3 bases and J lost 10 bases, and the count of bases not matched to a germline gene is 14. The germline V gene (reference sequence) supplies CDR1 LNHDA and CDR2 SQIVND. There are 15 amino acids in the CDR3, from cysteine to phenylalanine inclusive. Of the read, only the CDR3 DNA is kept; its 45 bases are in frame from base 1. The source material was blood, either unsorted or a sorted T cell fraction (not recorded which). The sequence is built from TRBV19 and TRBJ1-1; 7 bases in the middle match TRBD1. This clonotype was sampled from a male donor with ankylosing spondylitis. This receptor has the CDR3 CASSIDRDVGRAAFF. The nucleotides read TGTGCCAGTAGTATCGACAGGGACGTTGGTCGAGCAGCTTTCTTT.